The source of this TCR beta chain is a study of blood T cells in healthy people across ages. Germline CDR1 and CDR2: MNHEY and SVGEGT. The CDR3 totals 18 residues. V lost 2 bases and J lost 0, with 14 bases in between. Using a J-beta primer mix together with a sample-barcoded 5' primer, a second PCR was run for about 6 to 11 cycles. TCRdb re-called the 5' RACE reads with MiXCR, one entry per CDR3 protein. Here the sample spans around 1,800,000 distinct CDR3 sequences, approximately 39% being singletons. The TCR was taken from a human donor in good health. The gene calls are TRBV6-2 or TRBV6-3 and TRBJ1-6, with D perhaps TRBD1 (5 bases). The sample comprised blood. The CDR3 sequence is CASSYVQGSSSYNSPLHF. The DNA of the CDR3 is TGTGCCAGCAGTTACGTCCAGGGAAGTAGCTCCTATAATTCACCCCTCCACTTT.